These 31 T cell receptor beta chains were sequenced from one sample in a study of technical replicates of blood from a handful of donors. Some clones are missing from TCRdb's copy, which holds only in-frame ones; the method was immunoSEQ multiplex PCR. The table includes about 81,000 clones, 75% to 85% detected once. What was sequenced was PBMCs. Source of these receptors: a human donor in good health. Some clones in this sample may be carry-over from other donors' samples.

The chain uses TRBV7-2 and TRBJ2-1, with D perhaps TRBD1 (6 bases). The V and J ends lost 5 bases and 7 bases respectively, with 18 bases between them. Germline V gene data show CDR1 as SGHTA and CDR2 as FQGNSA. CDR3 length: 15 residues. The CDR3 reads CASSGTSGVWNEQFF. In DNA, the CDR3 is TGTGCCAGCAGCGGAACCTCAGGGGTATGGAATGAGCAGTTCTTC.

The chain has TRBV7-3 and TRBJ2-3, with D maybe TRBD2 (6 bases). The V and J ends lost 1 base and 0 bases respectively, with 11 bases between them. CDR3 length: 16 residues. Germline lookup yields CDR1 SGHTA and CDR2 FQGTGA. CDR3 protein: CASSLRVAASTDTQYF. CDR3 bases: TGTGCCAGCAGCTTAAGGGTAGCGGCAAGCACAGATACGCAGTATTTT.

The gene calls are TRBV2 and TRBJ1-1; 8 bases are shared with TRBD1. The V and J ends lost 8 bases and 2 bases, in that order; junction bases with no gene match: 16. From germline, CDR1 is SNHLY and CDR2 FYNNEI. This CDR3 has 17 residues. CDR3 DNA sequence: TGTGCCAGCGAACCCCGGCAGGGGGCCCGGAAAAACACTGAAGCTTTCTTT. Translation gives CASEPRQGARKNTEAFF. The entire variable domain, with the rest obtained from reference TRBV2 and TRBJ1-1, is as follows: EPEVTQTPSHQVTQMGQEVILRCVPISNHLYFYWYRQILGQKVEFLVSFYNNEISEKSEIFDDQFSVERPDGSNFTLKIRSTKLEDSAMYFCASEPRQGARKNTEAFFGQGTRLTVV.

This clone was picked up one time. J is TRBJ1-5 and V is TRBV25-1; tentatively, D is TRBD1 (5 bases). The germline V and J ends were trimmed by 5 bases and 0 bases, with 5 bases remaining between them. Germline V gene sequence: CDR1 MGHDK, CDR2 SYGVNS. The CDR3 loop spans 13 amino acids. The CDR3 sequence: CASSQGSNQPQHF. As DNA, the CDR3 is TGTGCCAGCAGTCAGGGTAGCAATCAGCCCCAGCATTTT.

The CDR3 spells CACSGQGAGGYTF. DNA for the CDR3: TGTGCCTGCTCGGGACAGGGGGCGGGTGGCTACACCTTC. The chain joins TRBV19 to TRBJ1-2; 12 bases map to TRBD1. There are 13 residues in the CDR3. Germline lookup yields CDR1 LNHDA and CDR2 SQIVND (reference sequence). V lost 11 bases and J lost 7; bases outside the gene matches: 8.

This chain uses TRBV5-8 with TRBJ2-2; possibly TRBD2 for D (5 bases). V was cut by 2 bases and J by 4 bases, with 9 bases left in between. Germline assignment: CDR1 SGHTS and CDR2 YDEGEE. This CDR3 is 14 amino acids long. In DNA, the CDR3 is TGTGCCAGCAGCTTTAAAAGCGGCACCGGGGAGCTGTTTTTT. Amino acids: CASSFKSGTGELFF.

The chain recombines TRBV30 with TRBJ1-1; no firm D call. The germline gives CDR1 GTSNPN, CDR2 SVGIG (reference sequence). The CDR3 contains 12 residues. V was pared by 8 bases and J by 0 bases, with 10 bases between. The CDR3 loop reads CARDVMNTEAFF. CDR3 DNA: TGTGCCCGGGATGTTATGAACACTGAAGCTTTCTTT.

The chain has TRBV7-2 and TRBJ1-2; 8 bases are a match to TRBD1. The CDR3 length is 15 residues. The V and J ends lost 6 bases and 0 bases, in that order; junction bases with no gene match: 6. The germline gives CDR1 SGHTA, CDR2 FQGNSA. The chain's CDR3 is CASRSDRGPNYGYTF. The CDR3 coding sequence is TGTGCCAGCAGGTCCGACAGGGGACCTAACTATGGCTACACCTTC.

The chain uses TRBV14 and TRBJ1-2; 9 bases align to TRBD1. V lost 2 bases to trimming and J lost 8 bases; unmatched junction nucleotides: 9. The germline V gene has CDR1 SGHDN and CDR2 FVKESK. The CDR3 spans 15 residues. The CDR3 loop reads CASSQLGTGNGGYTF. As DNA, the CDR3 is TGTGCCAGCAGCCAATTGGGGACAGGGAATGGCGGCTACACCTTC.

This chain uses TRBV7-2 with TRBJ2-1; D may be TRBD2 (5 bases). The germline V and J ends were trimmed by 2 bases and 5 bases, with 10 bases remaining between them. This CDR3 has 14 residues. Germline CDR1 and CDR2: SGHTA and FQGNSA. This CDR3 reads CASSLMAGNNEQFF. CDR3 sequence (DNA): TGTGCCAGCAGCTTAATGGCCGGGAACAATGAGCAGTTCTTC.

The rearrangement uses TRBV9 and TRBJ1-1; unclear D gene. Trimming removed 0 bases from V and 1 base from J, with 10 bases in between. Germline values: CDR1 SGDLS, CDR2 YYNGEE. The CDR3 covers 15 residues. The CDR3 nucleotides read TGTGCCAGCAGCGTAGGAGGCTACGGGAACACTGAAGCTTTCTTT. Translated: CASSVGGYGNTEAFF.

CDR3 DNA: TGCGCCAGCAGCCACAGGGCCCGCTATGGCTACACCTTC. Translated, it gives CASSHRARYGYTF. The chain recombines TRBV4-1 with TRBJ1-2; perhaps TRBD1 as D (5 bases). In germline, CDR1 is MGHRA, CDR2 YSYEKL. Trimming removed 3 bases from V and 4 bases from J, with 9 bases in between. The CDR3 has 13 amino acids.

CDR3 loop: CASSNRPGEEQFF. The CDR3 region has the DNA TGTGCCAGTAGTAACCGGCCCGGGGAAGAGCAGTTCTTC. The rearrangement uses TRBV19 and TRBJ2-1; possibly TRBD2 for D (5 bases). Trimming took off 4 bases at V and 10 bases at J, with 14 bases between the two ends. The germline V gene has CDR1 LNHDA and CDR2 SQIVND (reference sequence). This CDR3 comprises 13 residues.

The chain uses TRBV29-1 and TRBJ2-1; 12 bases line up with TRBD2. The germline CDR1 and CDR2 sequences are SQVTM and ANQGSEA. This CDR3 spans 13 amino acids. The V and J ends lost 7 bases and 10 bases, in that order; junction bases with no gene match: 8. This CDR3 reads CSALLAGGREQFF. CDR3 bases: TGCAGCGCACTACTAGCGGGGGGACGGGAGCAGTTCTTC.

DNA of the CDR3: TGTGCCAGCAGTTACTCAGGGGTATCTGGCTACACCTTC. It yields the protein CASSYSGVSGYTF. The V call is TRBV6-5, the J call TRBJ1-2; D might be TRBD1 (5 bases). Germline lookup yields CDR1 MNHEY and CDR2 SVGAGI. This CDR3 has 13 residues. Between the trimmed V and J ends, which lost 0 bases and 7 bases, there was a span of 9 bases.

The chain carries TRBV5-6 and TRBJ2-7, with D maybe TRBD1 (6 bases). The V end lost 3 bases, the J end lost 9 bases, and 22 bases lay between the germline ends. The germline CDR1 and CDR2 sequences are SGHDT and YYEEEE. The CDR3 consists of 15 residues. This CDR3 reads CASSSLGAGAQGQYF. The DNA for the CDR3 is TGTGCCAGCAGCTCCTTAGGGGCAGGGGCGCAGGGGCAGTACTTC.

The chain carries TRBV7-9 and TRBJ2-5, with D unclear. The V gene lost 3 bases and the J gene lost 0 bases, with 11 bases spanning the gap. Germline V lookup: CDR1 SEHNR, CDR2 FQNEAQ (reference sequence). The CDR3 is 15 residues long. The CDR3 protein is CASSLGSANQETQYF. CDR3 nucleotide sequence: TGTGCCAGCAGCTTGGGCTCGGCCAACCAAGAGACCCAGTACTTC. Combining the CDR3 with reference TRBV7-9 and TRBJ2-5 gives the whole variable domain DTGVSQNPRHKITKRGQNVTFRCDPISEHNRLYWYRQTLGQGPEFLTYFQNEAQLEKSRLLSDRFSAERPKGSFSTLEIQRTEQGDSAMYLCASSLGSANQETQYFGPGTRLLVL.

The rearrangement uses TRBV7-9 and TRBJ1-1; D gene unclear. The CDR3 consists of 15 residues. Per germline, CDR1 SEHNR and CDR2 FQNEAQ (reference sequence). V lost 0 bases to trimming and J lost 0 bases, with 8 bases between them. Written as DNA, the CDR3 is TGTGCCAGCAGCTTAGCTCACAGCATGAACACTGAAGCTTTCTTT. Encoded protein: CASSLAHSMNTEAFF. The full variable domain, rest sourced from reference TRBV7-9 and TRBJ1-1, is DTGVSQNPRHKITKRGQNVTFRCDPISEHNRLYWYRQTLGQGPEFLTYFQNEAQLEKSRLLSDRFSAERPKGSFSTLEIQRTEQGDSAMYLCASSLAHSMNTEAFFGQGTRLTVV.

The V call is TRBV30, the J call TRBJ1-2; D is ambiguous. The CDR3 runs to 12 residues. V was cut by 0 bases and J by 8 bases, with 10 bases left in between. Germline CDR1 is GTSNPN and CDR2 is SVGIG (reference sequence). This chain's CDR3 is CAWSVTFEGYTF. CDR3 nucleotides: TGTGCCTGGAGTGTAACGTTCGAGGGCTACACCTTC.

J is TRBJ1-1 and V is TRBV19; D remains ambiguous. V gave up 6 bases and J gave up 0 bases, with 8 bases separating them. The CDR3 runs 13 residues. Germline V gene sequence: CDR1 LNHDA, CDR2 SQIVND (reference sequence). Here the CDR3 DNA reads TGTGCCAGTAGAACAGTAATGAACACTGAAGCTTTCTTT. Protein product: CASRTVMNTEAFF.

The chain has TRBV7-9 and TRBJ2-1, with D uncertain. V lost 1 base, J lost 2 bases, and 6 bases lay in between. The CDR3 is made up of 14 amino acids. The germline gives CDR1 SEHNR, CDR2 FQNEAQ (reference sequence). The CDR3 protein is CASSLGGPYNEQFF. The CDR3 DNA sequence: TGTGCCAGCAGCTTAGGAGGCCCCTACAATGAGCAGTTCTTC. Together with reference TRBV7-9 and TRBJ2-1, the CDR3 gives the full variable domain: DTGVSQNPRHKITKRGQNVTFRCDPISEHNRLYWYRQTLGQGPEFLTYFQNEAQLEKSRLLSDRFSAERPKGSFSTLEIQRTEQGDSAMYLCASSLGGPYNEQFFGPGTRLTVL.

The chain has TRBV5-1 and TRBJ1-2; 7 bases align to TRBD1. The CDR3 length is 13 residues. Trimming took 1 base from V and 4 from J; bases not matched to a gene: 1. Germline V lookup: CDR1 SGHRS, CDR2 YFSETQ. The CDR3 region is CASSLPGGYGYTF. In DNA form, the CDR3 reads TGCGCCAGCAGCTTGCCAGGGGGCTATGGCTACACCTTC. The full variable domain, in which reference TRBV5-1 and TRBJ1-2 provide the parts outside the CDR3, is KAGVTQTPRYLIKTRGQQVTLSCSPISGHRSVSWYQQTPGQGLQFLFEYFSETQRNKGNFPGRFSGRQFSNSRSEMNVSTLELGDSALYLCASSLPGGYGYTFGSGTRLTVV.

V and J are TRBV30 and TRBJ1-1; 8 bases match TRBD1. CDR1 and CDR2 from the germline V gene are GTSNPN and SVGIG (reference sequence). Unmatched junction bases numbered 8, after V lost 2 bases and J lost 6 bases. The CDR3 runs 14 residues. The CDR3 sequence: CAWSRGRGLAEAFF. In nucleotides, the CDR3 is TGTGCCTGGAGTAGGGGCAGGGGGCTGGCTGAAGCTTTCTTT.

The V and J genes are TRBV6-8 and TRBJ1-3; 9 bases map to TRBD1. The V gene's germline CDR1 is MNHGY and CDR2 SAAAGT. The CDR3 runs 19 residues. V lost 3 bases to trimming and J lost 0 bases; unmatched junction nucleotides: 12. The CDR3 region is CASSYKPDPGQGSGNTIYF. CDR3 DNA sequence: TGTGCCAGCAGTTATAAACCAGACCCGGGACAGGGCTCTGGAAACACCATATATTTT.

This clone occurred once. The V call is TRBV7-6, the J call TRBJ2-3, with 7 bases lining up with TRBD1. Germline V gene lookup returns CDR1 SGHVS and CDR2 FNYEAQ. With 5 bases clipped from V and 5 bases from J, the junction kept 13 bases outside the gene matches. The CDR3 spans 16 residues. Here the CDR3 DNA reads TGTGCCAGCAGCCAAGGTCTGAGGGGGCGGGTAGATACGCAGTATTTT. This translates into CASSQGLRGRVDTQYF.

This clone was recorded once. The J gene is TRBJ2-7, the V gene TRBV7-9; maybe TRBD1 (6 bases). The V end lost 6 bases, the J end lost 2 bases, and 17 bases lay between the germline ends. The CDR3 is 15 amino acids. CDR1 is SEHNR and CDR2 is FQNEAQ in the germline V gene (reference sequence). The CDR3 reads CASSDVGGVAYEQYF. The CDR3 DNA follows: TGTGCCAGCAGTGACGTAGGGGGAGTAGCCTACGAGCAGTACTTC.

The CDR3 sequence is CASSLQGVGTEAFF. CDR3 sequence (DNA): TGTGCCAGCAGCCTACAGGGGGTGGGCACTGAAGCTTTCTTT. The chain joins TRBV7-6 to TRBJ1-1; 8 nucleotides line up with TRBD1. V gave up 5 bases and J gave up 4 bases; unmatched junction bases: 6. In germline, CDR1 is SGHVS, CDR2 FNYEAQ. This CDR3 contains 14 residues.

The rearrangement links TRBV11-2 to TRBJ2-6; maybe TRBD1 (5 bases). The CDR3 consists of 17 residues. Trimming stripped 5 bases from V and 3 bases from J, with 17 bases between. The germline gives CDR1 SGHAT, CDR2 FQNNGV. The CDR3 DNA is TGTGCCAGCAGCCCGGACAACAGACGAGGTGGGGCCAACGTCCTGACTTTC. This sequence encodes CASSPDNRRGGANVLTF.

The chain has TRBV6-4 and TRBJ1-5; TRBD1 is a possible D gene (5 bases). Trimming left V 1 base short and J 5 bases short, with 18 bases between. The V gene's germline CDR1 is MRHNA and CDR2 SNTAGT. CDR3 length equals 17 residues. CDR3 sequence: CASSDYSEDKIYQPQHF. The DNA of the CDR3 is TGTGCCAGCAGTGACTACTCCGAGGACAAAATATATCAGCCCCAGCATTTT.

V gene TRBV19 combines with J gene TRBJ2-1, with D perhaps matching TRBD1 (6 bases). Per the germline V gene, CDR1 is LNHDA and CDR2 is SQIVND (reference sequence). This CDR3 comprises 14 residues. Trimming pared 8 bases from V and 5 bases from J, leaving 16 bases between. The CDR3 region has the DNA TGTGCCAGTCGGTCAGGGGCTTTGAACAATGAGCAGTTCTTC. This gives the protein CASRSGALNNEQFF.

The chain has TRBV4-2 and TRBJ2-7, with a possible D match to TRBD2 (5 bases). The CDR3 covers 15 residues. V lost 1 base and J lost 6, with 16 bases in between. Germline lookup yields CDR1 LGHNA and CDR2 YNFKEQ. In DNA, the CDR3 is TGTGCCAGCAGCCAAGCGGAAGGACTGAACAGCGAGCAGTACTTC. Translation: CASSQAEGLNSEQYF.